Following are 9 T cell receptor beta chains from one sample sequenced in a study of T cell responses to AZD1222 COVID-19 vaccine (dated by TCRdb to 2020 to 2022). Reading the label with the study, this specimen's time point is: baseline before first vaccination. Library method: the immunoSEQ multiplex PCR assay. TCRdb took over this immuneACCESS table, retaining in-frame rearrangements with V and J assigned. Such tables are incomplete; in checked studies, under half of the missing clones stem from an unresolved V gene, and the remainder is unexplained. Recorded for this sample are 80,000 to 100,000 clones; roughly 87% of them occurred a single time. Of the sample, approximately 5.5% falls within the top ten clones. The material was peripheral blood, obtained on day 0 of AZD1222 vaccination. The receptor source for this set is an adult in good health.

The CDR3 spells CASSMLQGGYTF. As DNA, the CDR3 is TGTGCCAGTAGTATGCTACAGGGAGGCTACACCTTC. The gene calls are TRBV19 and TRBJ1-2; D perhaps matches TRBD1 (6 bases). V was pared by 3 bases and J by 8 bases, with 10 bases between. The germline V gene encodes CDR1 LNHDA and CDR2 SQIVND (reference sequence). The length of the CDR3 is 12 residues.

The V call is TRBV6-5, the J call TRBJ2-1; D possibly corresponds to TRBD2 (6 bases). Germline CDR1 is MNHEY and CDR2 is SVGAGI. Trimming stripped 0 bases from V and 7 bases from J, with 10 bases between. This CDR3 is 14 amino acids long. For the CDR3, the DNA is TGTGCCAGCAGTTACTCAAGAGGAGGGAATGAGCAGTTCTTC. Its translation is CASSYSRGGNEQFF.

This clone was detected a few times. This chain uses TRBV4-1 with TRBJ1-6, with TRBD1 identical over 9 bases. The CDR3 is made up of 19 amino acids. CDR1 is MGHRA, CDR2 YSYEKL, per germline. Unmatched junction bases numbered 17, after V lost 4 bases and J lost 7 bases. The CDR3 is CASSRMGQGVAAGNSPLHF. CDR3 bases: TGCGCCAGCAGCCGGATGGGACAGGGAGTTGCAGCGGGCAATTCACCCCTCCACTTT.

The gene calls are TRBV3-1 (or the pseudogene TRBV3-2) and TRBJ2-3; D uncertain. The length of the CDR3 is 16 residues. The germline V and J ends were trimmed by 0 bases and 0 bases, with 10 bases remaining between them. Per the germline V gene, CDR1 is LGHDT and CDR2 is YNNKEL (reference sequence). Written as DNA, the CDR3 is TGTGCCAGCAGCCAAGAGGTTTGGGATAGCACAGATACGCAGTATTTT. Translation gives CASSQEVWDSTDTQYF.

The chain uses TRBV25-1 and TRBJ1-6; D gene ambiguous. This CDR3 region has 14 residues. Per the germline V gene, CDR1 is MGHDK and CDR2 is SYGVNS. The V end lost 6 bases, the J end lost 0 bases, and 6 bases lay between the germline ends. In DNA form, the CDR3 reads TGTGCCAGCAGGGGAAACTCCTATAATTCACCCCTCCACTTT. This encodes CASRGNSYNSPLHF.

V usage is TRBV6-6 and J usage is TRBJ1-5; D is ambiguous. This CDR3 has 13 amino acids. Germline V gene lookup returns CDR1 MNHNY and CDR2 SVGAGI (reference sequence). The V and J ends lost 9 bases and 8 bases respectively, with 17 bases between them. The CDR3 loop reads CASSWRALEPQHF. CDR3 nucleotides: TGTGCCAGTTCGTGGAGAGCGCTGGAGCCCCAGCATTTT.

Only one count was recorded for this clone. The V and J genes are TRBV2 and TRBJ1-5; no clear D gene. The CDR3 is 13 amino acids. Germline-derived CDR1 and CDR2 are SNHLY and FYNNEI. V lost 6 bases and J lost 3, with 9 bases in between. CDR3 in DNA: TGTGCCAGCAGCCCGCGGGACAATCAGCCCCAGCATTTT. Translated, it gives CASSPRDNQPQHF.

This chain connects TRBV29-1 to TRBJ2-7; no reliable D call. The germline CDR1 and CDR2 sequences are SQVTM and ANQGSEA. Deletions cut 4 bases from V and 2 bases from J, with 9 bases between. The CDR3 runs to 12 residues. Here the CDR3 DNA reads TGCAGCGTTGGTAGGCCTCCCTACGAGCAGTACTTC. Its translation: CSVGRPPYEQYF.

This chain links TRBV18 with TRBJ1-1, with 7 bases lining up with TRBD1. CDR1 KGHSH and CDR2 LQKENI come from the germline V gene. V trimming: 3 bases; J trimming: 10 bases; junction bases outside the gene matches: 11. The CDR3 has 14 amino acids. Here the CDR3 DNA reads TGTGCCAGCTCACCGAAGACAACAGGGGCGACAGCTTTCTTT. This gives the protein CASSPKTTGATAFF.